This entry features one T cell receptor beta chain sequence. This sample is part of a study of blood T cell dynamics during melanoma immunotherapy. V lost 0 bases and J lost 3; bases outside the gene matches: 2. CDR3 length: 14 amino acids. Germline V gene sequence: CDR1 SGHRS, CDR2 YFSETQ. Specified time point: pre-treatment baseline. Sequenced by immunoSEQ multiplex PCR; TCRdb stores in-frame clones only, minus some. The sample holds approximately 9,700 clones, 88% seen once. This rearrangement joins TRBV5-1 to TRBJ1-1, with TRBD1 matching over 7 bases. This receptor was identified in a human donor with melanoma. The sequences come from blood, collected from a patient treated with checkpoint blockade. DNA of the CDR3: TGCGCCAGCAGCTTGGACAGGGGCCACACTGAAGCTTTCTTT. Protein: CASSLDRGHTEAFF.